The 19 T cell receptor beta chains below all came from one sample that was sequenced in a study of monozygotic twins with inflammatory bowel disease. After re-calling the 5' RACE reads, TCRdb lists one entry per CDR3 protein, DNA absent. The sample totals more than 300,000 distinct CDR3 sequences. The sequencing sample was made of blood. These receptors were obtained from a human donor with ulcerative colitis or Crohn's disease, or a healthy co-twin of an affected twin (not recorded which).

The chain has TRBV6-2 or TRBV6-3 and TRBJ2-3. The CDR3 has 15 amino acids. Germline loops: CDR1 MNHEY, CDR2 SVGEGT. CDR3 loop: CASSYSGRWTDTQYF.

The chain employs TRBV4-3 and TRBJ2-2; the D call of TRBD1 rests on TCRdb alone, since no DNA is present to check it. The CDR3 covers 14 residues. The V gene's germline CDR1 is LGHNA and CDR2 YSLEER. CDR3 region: CASSQEGAPGELFF.

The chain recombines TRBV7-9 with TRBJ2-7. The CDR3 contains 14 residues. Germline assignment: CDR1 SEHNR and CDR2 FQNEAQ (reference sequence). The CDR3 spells CASSLAGSTYEQYF.

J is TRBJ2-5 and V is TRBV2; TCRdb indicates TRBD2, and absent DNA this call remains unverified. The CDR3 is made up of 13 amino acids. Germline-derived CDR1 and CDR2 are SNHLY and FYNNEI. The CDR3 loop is CASKSSAGETQYF.

CDR3 sequence: CASSSQPTGGQETQYF. V gene TRBV5-1 combines with J gene TRBJ2-5; TCRdb returns TRBD1, unconfirmable since there is no DNA. The CDR3 consists of 16 residues. Germline V gives CDR1 SGHRS, CDR2 YFSETQ.

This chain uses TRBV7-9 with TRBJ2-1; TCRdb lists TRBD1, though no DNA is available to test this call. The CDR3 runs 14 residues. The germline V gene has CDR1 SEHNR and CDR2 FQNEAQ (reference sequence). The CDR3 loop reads CASSLIRDYNEQFF. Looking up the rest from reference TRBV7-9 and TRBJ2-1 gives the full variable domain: DTGVSQNPRHKITKRGQNVTFRCDPISEHNRLYWYRQTLGQGPEFLTYFQNEAQLEKSRLLSDRFSAERPKGSFSTLEIQRTEQGDSAMYLCASSLIRDYNEQFFGPGTRLTVL.

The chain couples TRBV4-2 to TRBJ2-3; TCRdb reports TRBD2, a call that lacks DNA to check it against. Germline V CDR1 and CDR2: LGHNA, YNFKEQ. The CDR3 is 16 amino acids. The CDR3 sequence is CASSPGLAGFTDTQYF.

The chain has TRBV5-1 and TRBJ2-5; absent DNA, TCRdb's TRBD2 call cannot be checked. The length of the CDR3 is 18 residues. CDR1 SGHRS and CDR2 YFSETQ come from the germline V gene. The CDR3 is CASSPPGLAGGNVETQYF.

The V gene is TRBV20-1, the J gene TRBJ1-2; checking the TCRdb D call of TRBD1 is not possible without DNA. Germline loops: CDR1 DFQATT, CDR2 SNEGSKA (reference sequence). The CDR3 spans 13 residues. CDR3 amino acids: CSAITDSSYGYTF.

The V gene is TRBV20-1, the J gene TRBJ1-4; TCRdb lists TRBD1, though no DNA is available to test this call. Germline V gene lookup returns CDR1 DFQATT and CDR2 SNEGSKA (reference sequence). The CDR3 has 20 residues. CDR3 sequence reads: CSALRYGTGAYSATNEKLFF.

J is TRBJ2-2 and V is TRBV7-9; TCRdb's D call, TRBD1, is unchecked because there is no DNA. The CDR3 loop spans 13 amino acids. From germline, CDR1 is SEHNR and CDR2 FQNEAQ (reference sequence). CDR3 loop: CASSPRVPGELFF.

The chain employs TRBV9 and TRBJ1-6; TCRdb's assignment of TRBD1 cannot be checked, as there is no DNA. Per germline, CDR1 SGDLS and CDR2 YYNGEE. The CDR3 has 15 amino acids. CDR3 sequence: CASSARQGMNSPLHF.

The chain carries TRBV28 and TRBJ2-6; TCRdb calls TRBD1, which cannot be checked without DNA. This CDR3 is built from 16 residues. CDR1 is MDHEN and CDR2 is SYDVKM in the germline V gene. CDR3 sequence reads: CASRTTGGLSVNVLTF.

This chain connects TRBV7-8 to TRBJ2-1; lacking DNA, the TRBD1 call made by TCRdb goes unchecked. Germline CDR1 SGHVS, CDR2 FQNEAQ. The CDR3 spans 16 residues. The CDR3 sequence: CASSLGTAESYNEQFF.

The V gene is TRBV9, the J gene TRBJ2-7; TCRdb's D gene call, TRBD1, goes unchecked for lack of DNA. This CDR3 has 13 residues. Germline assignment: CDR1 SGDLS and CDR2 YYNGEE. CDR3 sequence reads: CASSGGQGTEQYF.

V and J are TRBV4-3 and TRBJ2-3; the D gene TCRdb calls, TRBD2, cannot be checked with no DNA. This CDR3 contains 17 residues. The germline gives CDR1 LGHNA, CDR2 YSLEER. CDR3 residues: CASSQTIAGTSTDTQYF.

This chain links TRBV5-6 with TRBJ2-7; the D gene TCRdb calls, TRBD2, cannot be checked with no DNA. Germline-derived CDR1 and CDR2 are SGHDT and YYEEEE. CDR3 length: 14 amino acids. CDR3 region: CASSPDGNTYEQYF.

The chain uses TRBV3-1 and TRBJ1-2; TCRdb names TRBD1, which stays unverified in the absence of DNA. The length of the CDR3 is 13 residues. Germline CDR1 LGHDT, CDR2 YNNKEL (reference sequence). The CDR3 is CASRDRTGWGYTF.

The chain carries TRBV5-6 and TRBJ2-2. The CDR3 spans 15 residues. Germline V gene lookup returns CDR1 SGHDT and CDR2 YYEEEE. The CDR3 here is CASSLGFSNTGELFF.